A single sample gave rise to the 27 T cell receptor beta chains below, sequenced in a study of CD8 T cells in ankylosing spondylitis. General study findings and limits: Seven to nine highly homologous variants made up a TCR beta motif, and this motif appeared characteristic of ankylosing spondylitis blood.

No antigens are known for them. Each CDR3 protein gets one entry after TCRdb re-called the 5' RACE reads with MiXCR. The data show fewer than 550,000 distinct CDR3 sequences, roughly 5% seen once. The sequencing input was blood, either unsorted or a sorted T cell fraction (not recorded which). The receptors shown here come from a male donor with ankylosing spondylitis.

The chain employs TRBV20-1 and TRBJ2-7; 7 nucleotides agree with TRBD2. The CDR3 runs to 15 residues. V was pared by 1 base and J by 2 bases, with 8 bases of the junction left unmatched. Germline assignment: CDR1 DFQATT and CDR2 SNEGSKA (reference sequence). The CDR3 spells CSARGASSGTYEQYF. CDR3 coding DNA: TGCAGTGCTAGAGGGGCGTCTAGCGGAACCTACGAGCAGTACTTC.

In this sample, this clonotype turned up a few times. The chain uses TRBV7-2 and TRBJ2-1; perhaps TRBD1 as D (5 bases). V lost 0 bases and J 10 bases, leaving 13 bases between the germline ends. The CDR3 spans 14 residues. Germline CDR1 SGHTA, CDR2 FQGNSA. The CDR3 coding sequence is TGTGCCAGCAGCTTAGCGTTTAGGACATGGGAGCAGTTCTTC. It translates to CASSLAFRTWEQFF.

This clonotype was counted ten times or more. The chain recombines TRBV7-3 with TRBJ1-2; D unclear. V lost 1 base and J 7 bases, leaving 10 bases between the germline ends. Germline assignment: CDR1 SGHTA and CDR2 FQGTGA. The CDR3 covers 13 residues. The CDR3: CASSLMRSAGYTF. Here the CDR3 DNA reads TGTGCCAGCAGCTTAATGCGGTCTGCTGGCTACACCTTC.

In this sample, this clonotype turned up many times. The rearrangement joins TRBV5-1 to TRBJ2-2; a possible D gene is TRBD2 (7 bases). The CDR3 runs 15 residues. Germline CDR1 is SGHRS and CDR2 is YFSETQ. Trimming pared 2 bases from V and 4 bases from J, leaving 12 bases between. The CDR3 DNA follows: TGCGCCAGCAGCTTTTACAGGGAGGGCACCGGGGAGCTGTTTTTT. It specifies CASSFYREGTGELFF.

The CDR3 DNA sequence: TGTGCCAGCAGTGAGCAACAGGGGGGGATTCAGCCCCAGCATTTT. Its protein product is CASSEQQGGIQPQHF. J is TRBJ1-5 and V is TRBV6-1; 8 bases align to TRBD1. V was pared by 3 bases and J by 6 bases, with 7 bases of the junction left unmatched. The CDR3 has 15 residues. Germline CDR1 and CDR2: MNHNS and SASEGT.

This clonotype showed up many times. The chain has TRBV15 and TRBJ2-7, with D tentatively TRBD2 (6 bases). Trimming stripped 1 base from V and 7 bases from J, with 8 bases between. The germline gives CDR1 LNHNV, CDR2 YYDKDF (reference sequence). The CDR3 runs to 12 residues. The CDR3: CATSRVGGEQYF. CDR3 in DNA: TGTGCCACCAGCAGAGTCGGGGGAGAGCAGTACTTC.

This clonotype has ten or more counts. CDR3: CSAIWDPGEAFF. Written as DNA, the CDR3 is TGCAGTGCCATTTGGGACCCAGGCGAAGCTTTCTTT. The genes are TRBV20-1 and TRBJ1-1; D might be TRBD1 (5 bases). Germline lookup yields CDR1 DFQATT and CDR2 SNEGSKA (reference sequence). The CDR3 is 12 amino acids. V was pared by 6 bases and J by 8 bases, with 16 bases between.

This clonotype appeared a few times. This chain connects TRBV20-1 to TRBJ2-7; 7 nucleotides align to TRBD2. CDR1 DFQATT and CDR2 SNEGSKA come from the germline V gene (reference sequence). Trimming cost V 0 bases and J 5 bases; bases outside gene matches: 10. The CDR3 is 15 amino acids. The DNA of the CDR3 is TGCAGTGCTAGAGAGGCCCCCACTGCGGGGGACGAGCAGTACTTC. Translated, it gives CSAREAPTAGDEQYF.

This clonotype was seen many times. The V gene is TRBV11-2, the J gene TRBJ2-5, with 8 nucleotides matching TRBD2. V dropped 6 bases and J dropped 0; count of bases not matched to a gene: 9. There are 16 residues in the CDR3. Germline CDR1 reads SGHAT; CDR2 reads FQNNGV. This CDR3 is CASRSRPGLDQETQYF. For the CDR3, the DNA is TGTGCCAGCAGATCCCGACCGGGACTAGACCAAGAGACCCAGTACTTC.

This clonotype has ten or more counts. The chain is built from TRBV20-1 and TRBJ1-2, with a tentative D call TRBD1 (5 bases). CDR1 and CDR2 from the germline V gene are DFQATT and SNEGSKA (reference sequence). Deletions cut 5 bases from V and 4 bases from J, with 14 bases between. This CDR3 is built from 13 residues. The CDR3 DNA reads TGCAGTGCTGGGGGGACCCCATCCTATGGCTACACCTTC. This gives the protein CSAGGTPSYGYTF.

This clonotype occurred a few times. The J gene is TRBJ1-5, the V gene TRBV20-1; the match to TRBD1 covers 9 bases. The CDR3 contains 17 residues. J gave up 0 bases and V 4 bases, and 10 bases lay outside the gene matches. Germline lookup yields CDR1 DFQATT and CDR2 SNEGSKA (reference sequence). DNA for the CDR3: TGCAGTGCTATCACAGGGGGCGCGTGGGTTAGCAATCAGCCCCAGCATTTT. Its protein is CSAITGGAWVSNQPQHF.

In this sample, this clonotype turned up many times. This rearrangement joins TRBV7-9 to TRBJ2-3; D may be TRBD2 (5 bases). The CDR3 consists of 13 residues. The V gene lost 4 bases and the J gene lost 8 bases, with 13 bases spanning the gap. Germline loops: CDR1 SEHNR, CDR2 FQNEAQ (reference sequence). The CDR3 loop reads CASSWERTGTQYF. DNA for the CDR3: TGTGCCAGCAGCTGGGAGAGGACTGGTACGCAGTATTTT.

This clonotype was picked up many times. V usage is TRBV12-3 or TRBV12-4 and J usage is TRBJ2-1; D is perhaps TRBD2 (5 bases). This CDR3 is built from 15 residues. V lost 3 bases and J lost 2, with 11 bases in between. CDR3 protein: CASSLLGSAYNEQFF. The CDR3 DNA is TGTGCCAGCAGTTTGCTAGGGAGCGCCTACAATGAGCAGTTCTTC.

This clonotype occurred many times. This chain links TRBV6-4 with TRBJ2-2; TRBD2 agrees at 11 bases. V lost 6 bases and J lost 3; bases outside the gene matches: 21. Germline V gene data show CDR1 as MRHNA and CDR2 as SNTAGT. The CDR3 covers 21 residues. The CDR3 loop reads CASRLNPGLAALREDTGELFF. CDR3 bases: TGTGCCAGCAGACTAAACCCGGGACTAGCGGCCCTGCGAGAGGACACCGGGGAGCTGTTTTTT.

This chain links TRBV20-1 with TRBJ1-2, with 8 bases identical to TRBD1. J gave up 7 bases and V 4 bases, and 11 bases lay outside the gene matches. Germline assignment: CDR1 DFQATT and CDR2 SNEGSKA (reference sequence). There are 14 residues in the CDR3. DNA for the CDR3: TGCAGTGCTAAGCGGACGCAGGGGGCGCTTGGCTACACCTTC. Its protein product is CSAKRTQGALGYTF.

In its sample, this clonotype was seen many times. The chain combines TRBV5-1 with TRBJ1-2, with D possibly being TRBD1 (6 bases). This CDR3 spans 18 amino acids. V was trimmed by 0 bases and J by 5 bases, leaving 23 bases between them. The V gene's germline CDR1 is SGHRS and CDR2 YFSETQ. CDR3 sequence: CASSLAPQGQGFPYGYTF. The CDR3 DNA sequence: TGCGCCAGCAGCTTGGCACCACAGGGTCAGGGGTTTCCGTATGGCTACACCTTC.

In its sample, this clonotype was seen many times. CDR3 sequence (DNA): TGTGCCAGCAGCGTAGTCCCTGGGACAGCTTTCAGTAACTATGGCTACACCTTC. This sequence encodes CASSVVPGTAFSNYGYTF. The chain is built from TRBV9 and TRBJ1-2; 7 bases fit TRBD1. The germline V gene encodes CDR1 SGDLS and CDR2 YYNGEE. J gave up 1 base and V 0 bases, and 12 bases lay outside the gene matches. This CDR3 contains 18 residues.

This clonotype has a count of ten or more. The V gene is TRBV20-1, the J gene TRBJ1-2; D not resolved. CDR1 is DFQATT and CDR2 is SNEGSKA in the germline V gene (reference sequence). Deletions cut 4 bases from V and 2 bases from J, with 5 bases between. The CDR3 has 11 residues. The CDR3 loop is CSANQNYGYTF. CDR3 sequence (DNA): TGCAGTGCTAATCAGAACTATGGCTACACCTTC.

There are many counts of this clonotype. The chain employs TRBV6-5 and TRBJ1-1; TRBD1 matches 11 bases. Germline CDR1 is MNHEY and CDR2 is SVGAGI. The CDR3 covers 16 residues. J gave up 11 bases and V 2 bases, and 13 bases lay outside the gene matches. CDR3 in amino acids: CASSYLRTGGLREAFF. For the CDR3, the DNA is TGTGCCAGCAGTTACCTTCGGACAGGGGGCCTTAGGGAGGCTTTCTTT.

This clonotype was counted ten times or more. The chain links TRBV29-1 to TRBJ2-3; no clear D. The CDR3 sequence is 12 residues long. Germline V gene sequence: CDR1 SQVTM, CDR2 ANQGSEA. V shed 8 bases and J shed 6 bases, with 15 bases lying between them. The CDR3 loop reads CSSIDKMDTQYF. For the CDR3, the DNA is TGCAGCTCGATAGATAAGATGGATACGCAGTATTTT.

This chain connects TRBV20-1 to TRBJ1-6; D gene ambiguous. Trimming cost V 0 bases and J 3 bases, with 12 bases left between them. Germline V CDR1 and CDR2: DFQATT, SNEGSKA (reference sequence). This CDR3 has 16 residues. CDR3 sequence (DNA): TGCAGTGCTAGAGATTTAATTCGGTTCTATAATTCACCCCTCCACTTT. Encoded protein: CSARDLIRFYNSPLHF.

This clonotype was recorded a few times. The chain couples TRBV7-9 to TRBJ1-4; the match to TRBD1 covers 9 bases. The CDR3 spans 15 residues. The germline gives CDR1 SEHNR, CDR2 FQNEAQ (reference sequence). Trimming removed 5 bases from V and 8 bases from J; junction bases left unmatched: 9. CDR3 bases: TGTGCCAGCAGCCCGAGGACAGGGGACCGCGAAAAACTGTTTTTT. This sequence encodes CASSPRTGDREKLFF.

The gene calls are TRBV7-2 and TRBJ2-7; unclear D gene. The CDR3 spans 12 residues. Trimming cost V 8 bases and J 2 bases, with 10 bases left between them. Germline assignment: CDR1 SGHTA and CDR2 FQGNSA. The CDR3 DNA is TGTGCCAGCGCCACCAGGCCCTACGAGCAGTACTTC. Amino acid sequence: CASATRPYEQYF.

The chain couples TRBV6-2 or TRBV6-3 to TRBJ2-1; D is possibly TRBD2 (7 bases). Trimming removed 3 bases from V and 4 bases from J, with 13 bases in between. The CDR3 is 15 amino acids. Germline lookup yields CDR1 MNHEY and CDR2 SVGEGT. The DNA for the CDR3 is TGTGCCAGCAGTTATAGGGGGGGGCATTACAATGAGCAGTTCTTC. It is translated as CASSYRGGHYNEQFF.

This clonotype was detected ten times or more. The V and J genes are TRBV6-2 or TRBV6-3 and TRBJ2-7; TRBD1 might be the D (6 bases). Between the trimmed V and J ends, which lost 2 bases and 3 bases, there was a span of 17 bases. CDR3 length: 16 residues. Per the germline V gene, CDR1 is MNHEY and CDR2 is SVGEGT. The CDR3 DNA is TGTGCCAGCAGTTACGGAACAGGGTCTAGGAGCTACGAGCAGTACTTC. This codes for CASSYGTGSRSYEQYF.

This clonotype was observed many times. The V call is TRBV6-4, the J call TRBJ1-4; D is possibly TRBD1 (5 bases). Trimming removed 11 bases at V and 5 bases at J, with 15 bases between. Germline V gene data show CDR1 as MRHNA and CDR2 as SNTAGT. This CDR3 contains 13 residues. The CDR3 coding sequence is TGTGCCGGCCCAGACGGGGGAAATGAAAAACTGTTTTTT. Translation: CAGPDGGNEKLFF.

This clonotype was seen ten or more times. The chain carries TRBV28 and TRBJ2-1; D remains ambiguous. This CDR3 spans 15 amino acids. Deletions cut 5 bases from V and 1 base from J, with 12 bases between. CDR1 is MDHEN and CDR2 is SYDVKM in the germline V gene. In DNA, the CDR3 is TGTGCCAGCAGTCCCGTTTTGAAGTCCTACAATGAGCAGTTCTTC. Its protein is CASSPVLKSYNEQFF. The full variable domain, in which reference TRBV28 and TRBJ2-1 provide the parts outside the CDR3, is DVKVTQSSRYLVKRTGEKVFLECVQDMDHENMFWYRQDPGLGLRLIYFSYDVKMKEKGDIPEGYSVSREKKERFSLILESASTNQTSMYLCASSPVLKSYNEQFFGPGTRLTVL.